A single sample is the source of the 23 T cell receptor beta chains below, sequenced in a study of blood T cell repertoires in COVID-19. TCRdb keeps only in-frame clones here, not all; method: immunoSEQ multiplex PCR. The sample holds about 97,000 clones, 85% to 90% seen once. The sample taken for sequencing was peripheral blood. These receptors all come from a human donor in a cohort sampled during active COVID-19.

The rearrangement uses TRBV28 and TRBJ1-2; 8 bases map to TRBD1. Trimming removed 5 bases from V and 3 bases from J; junction bases left unmatched: 8. Germline CDR1 is MDHEN and CDR2 is SYDVKM. The CDR3 spans 15 residues. CDR3 DNA sequence: TGTGCCAGCAGTGGAGGGACAGGAAATCACTATGGCTACACCTTC. Translating gives CASSGGTGNHYGYTF.

The CDR3 protein is CASSQAQNRGTGELFF. The CDR3 nucleotides are TGTGCCAGCAGCCAAGCGCAAAACAGGGGGACCGGGGAGCTGTTTTTT. The chain is built from TRBV3-1 (or the pseudogene TRBV3-2) and TRBJ2-2; 8 bases align to TRBD1. J was trimmed by 5 bases and V by 1 base; bases with no gene match: 6. This CDR3 has 16 amino acids. The V gene's germline CDR1 is LGHDT and CDR2 YNNKEL (reference sequence).

The chain combines TRBV30 with TRBJ1-6; D perhaps matches TRBD1 (6 bases). The CDR3 length is 15 residues. The V gene lost 2 bases and the J gene lost 5 bases, with 13 bases spanning the gap. From germline, CDR1 is GTSNPN and CDR2 SVGIG (reference sequence). The CDR3 bases are TGTGCCTGGAGTACCGGGACATTCAATAATTCACCCCTCCACTTT. This encodes CAWSTGTFNNSPLHF.

V is TRBV2 and J is TRBJ1-2; D is unresolved. There are 15 residues in the CDR3. Germline loops: CDR1 SNHLY, CDR2 FYNNEI. V was trimmed by 0 bases and J by 8 bases, leaving 16 bases between them. The chain's CDR3 is CASSEARLGNGGYTF. The CDR3 nucleotides are TGTGCCAGCAGTGAAGCCAGGTTGGGCAATGGGGGCTACACCTTC.

The chain combines TRBV5-1 with TRBJ2-5; D is uncertain. V dropped 4 bases and J dropped 2 bases, with 9 bases sitting between them. The V gene's germline CDR1 is SGHRS and CDR2 YFSETQ. The length of the CDR3 is 13 residues. The CDR3 sequence: CASSLRYQETQYF. The DNA of the CDR3 is TGCGCCAGCAGCCTCAGGTATCAAGAGACCCAGTACTTC.

This chain connects TRBV30 to TRBJ2-1; D not resolved. The germline V and J ends were trimmed by 2 bases and 0 bases, with 8 bases remaining between them. This CDR3 contains 14 residues. CDR1 is GTSNPN and CDR2 is SVGIG in the germline V gene (reference sequence). The DNA for the CDR3 is TGTGCCTGGAGTACTGGGCTCTCCTACAATGAGCAGTTCTTC. It encodes CAWSTGLSYNEQFF. The complete variable domain, with remaining parts taken from reference TRBV30 and TRBJ2-1, reads SQTIHQWPATLVQPVGSPLSLECTVEGTSNPNLYWYRQAAGRGLQLLFYSVGIGQISSEVPQNLSASRPQDRQFILSSKKLLLSDSGFYLCAWSTGLSYNEQFFGPGTRLTVL.

This chain joins TRBV30 and TRBJ2-3, with 8 bases fitting TRBD1. The germline gives CDR1 GTSNPN, CDR2 SVGIG (reference sequence). This CDR3 is built from 15 residues. Germline trimming cut 5 bases from V and 1 base from J; bases unmatched to any gene: 8. The CDR3 nucleotides are TGTGCCTGGGGACTTACAGGGGGACGCACAGATACGCAGTATTTT. As protein: CAWGLTGGRTDTQYF.

The chain uses TRBV6-6 and TRBJ2-7; 7 bases agree with TRBD1. There are 16 residues in the CDR3. Germline-derived CDR1 and CDR2 are MNHNY and SVGAGI (reference sequence). The J segment lost 2 bases and the V segment lost 2 bases, leaving 9 bases of the junction unmatched. DNA for the CDR3: TGTGCCAGCAGTTACACCCCACTGGGACAGCCCTACGAGCAGTACTTC. Its translation is CASSYTPLGQPYEQYF.

J is TRBJ1-2 and V is TRBV19, with D possibly being TRBD1 (6 bases). The CDR3 covers 16 residues. V lost 4 bases, J lost 0 bases, and 15 bases lay in between. Germline CDR1 reads LNHDA; CDR2 reads SQIVND (reference sequence). CDR3 loop: CASSTGHRVSNYGYTF. Written as DNA, the CDR3 is TGTGCCAGTAGTACCGGCCACAGGGTTTCTAACTATGGCTACACCTTC.

This sequence joins TRBV19 and TRBJ1-4; 7 bases align to TRBD1. The length of the CDR3 is 17 residues. V lost 7 bases and J lost 0; bases outside the gene matches: 11. Per germline, CDR1 LNHDA and CDR2 SQIVND (reference sequence). The CDR3 protein is CASTRTGPAATNEKLFF. CDR3 bases: TGTGCCAGTACCAGGACAGGTCCCGCGGCAACTAATGAAAAACTGTTTTTT.

The genes are TRBV11-2 and TRBJ2-6, with D unclear. Germline values: CDR1 SGHAT, CDR2 FQNNGV. V was shortened by 0 bases and J by 0 bases, with 9 bases between the two germline ends. This CDR3 has 17 amino acids. CDR3 in DNA: TGTGCCAGCAGCTTAGAGATATCGAGCTCTGGGGCCAACGTCCTGACTTTC. Translated, it gives CASSLEISSSGANVLTF.

The V and J genes are TRBV9 and TRBJ2-3, with D perhaps matching TRBD1 (5 bases). The V end lost 0 bases, the J end lost 3 bases, and 14 bases lay between the germline ends. The CDR3 has 16 residues. Looked up from germline, CDR1 is SGDLS and CDR2 is YYNGEE. CDR3 sequence reads: CASSVDPSPGTDTQYF. Written as DNA, the CDR3 is TGTGCCAGCAGCGTAGACCCCTCGCCAGGGACAGATACGCAGTATTTT.

This clone came up once. The chain couples TRBV7-9 to TRBJ1-4; 8 bases agree with TRBD1. Looked up from germline, CDR1 is SEHNR and CDR2 is FQNEAQ (reference sequence). With V trimmed by 6 bases and J by 7 bases, 7 bases remained unmatched. This CDR3 comprises 14 residues. CDR3 DNA: TGTGCCAGCAGTCCACAGGGGGTCGGTGAAAAACTGTTTTTT. It encodes CASSPQGVGEKLFF. Full variable domain (remainder filled in from reference TRBV7-9 and TRBJ1-4): DTGVSQNPRHKITKRGQNVTFRCDPISEHNRLYWYRQTLGQGPEFLTYFQNEAQLEKSRLLSDRFSAERPKGSFSTLEIQRTEQGDSAMYLCASSPQGVGEKLFFGSGTQLSVL.

The chain is built from TRBV28 and TRBJ1-2; TRBD1 agrees at 7 bases. This CDR3 is 14 amino acids long. The junction had 6 bases not matched to a gene; V was cut back by 5 bases and J by 3 bases. The germline gives CDR1 MDHEN, CDR2 SYDVKM. In nucleotides, the CDR3 is TGTGCCAGCAGTACCTACGGGACAGACTATGGCTACACCTTC. The encoded protein is CASSTYGTDYGYTF.

This rearrangement joins TRBV5-6 to TRBJ2-5; possibly TRBD2 for D (6 bases). Germline-derived CDR1 and CDR2 are SGHDT and YYEEEE. V lost 0 bases, J lost 6 bases, and 18 bases lay in between. This CDR3 is 16 amino acids long. CDR3 residues: CASSLGVGSFIQTQYF. CDR3 in DNA: TGTGCCAGCAGCTTGGGAGTCGGGAGTTTCATCCAGACCCAGTACTTC. Looking up the rest from reference TRBV5-6 and TRBJ2-5 gives the full variable domain: DAGVTQSPTHLIKTRGQQVTLRCSPKSGHDTVSWYQQALGQGPQFIFQYYEEEERQRGNFPDRFSGHQFPNYSSELNVNALLLGDSALYLCASSLGVGSFIQTQYFGPGTRLLVL.

The chain couples TRBV27 to TRBJ1-2; TRBD1 might be the D (5 bases). The CDR3 has 14 amino acids. V dropped 4 bases and J dropped 7 bases, with 16 bases sitting between them. CDR1 MNHEY and CDR2 SMNVEV come from the germline V gene (reference sequence). Written as DNA, the CDR3 is TGTGCCAGCAGTTGGGATCAGGGTGTAGGTGGCTACACCTTC. This gives the protein CASSWDQGVGGYTF.

The genes are TRBV7-8 and TRBJ1-5; D is unclear. CDR1 is SGHVS and CDR2 is FQNEAQ in the germline V gene. This CDR3 region has 13 residues. The V and J ends lost 4 bases and 5 bases respectively, with 9 bases between them. CDR3 loop: CASSSQRDQPQHF. The DNA for the CDR3 is TGTGCCAGCAGCTCACAGAGGGATCAGCCCCAGCATTTT.

The rearrangement links TRBV5-1 to TRBJ2-1; TRBD2 matches at 15 bases. The germline CDR1 and CDR2 sequences are SGHRS and YFSETQ. J lost 2 bases, V lost 4 bases, and 4 bases had no gene match. CDR3 length: 17 amino acids. This CDR3 is CASSQGTSGGPYNEQFF. As DNA, the CDR3 is TGCGCCAGCAGCCAGGGGACTAGCGGGGGGCCCTACAATGAGCAGTTCTTC.

This chain connects TRBV19 to TRBJ1-1, with unresolved D. The CDR3 loop spans 14 amino acids. The V gene lost 4 bases and the J gene lost 1 base, with 10 bases spanning the gap. Germline V gene sequence: CDR1 LNHDA, CDR2 SQIVND (reference sequence). The chain's CDR3 is CASSKDYRNTEAFF. CDR3 DNA: TGTGCCAGTAGTAAAGACTATAGGAACACTGAAGCTTTCTTT.

This clone has more than one count but fewer than ten. The V call is TRBV6-5, the J call TRBJ1-5; no clear D. Looked up from germline, CDR1 is MNHEY and CDR2 is SVGAGI. The CDR3 is 12 amino acids. V was trimmed by 6 bases and J by 5 bases, leaving 8 bases between them. CDR3 DNA sequence: TGTGCCAGCAGAAGCCGCGATCAGCCCCAGCATTTT. Translated: CASRSRDQPQHF.

CDR3 nucleotide sequence: TGCGCCAGCAGCCCCACAGGCACCTACAATGAGCAGTTCTTC. Translating it yields CASSPTGTYNEQFF. This rearrangement joins TRBV5-1 to TRBJ2-1, with a possible D match to TRBD1 (5 bases). V was trimmed by 4 bases and J by 2 bases, leaving 10 bases between them. This CDR3 has 14 amino acids. The V gene's germline CDR1 is SGHRS and CDR2 YFSETQ.

The rearrangement uses TRBV19 and TRBJ1-2, with TRBD1 matching over 7 bases. Trimming took 6 bases from V and 5 from J; bases not matched to a gene: 6. This CDR3 region has 13 residues. The germline CDR1 and CDR2 sequences are LNHDA and SQIVND (reference sequence). The DNA for the CDR3 is TGTGCCAGTAGAGAAACAGGGGATTATGGCTACACCTTC. The encoded protein is CASRETGDYGYTF.

The chain links TRBV6-2 or TRBV6-3 to TRBJ2-1; 8 nucleotides agree with TRBD2. The V gene end was trimmed by 6 bases and the J gene end by 8 bases; junction bases not matched to a gene: 12. Per germline, CDR1 MNHEY and CDR2 SVGEGT. The CDR3 totals 15 residues. Here the CDR3 reads CASSPAREGPDEQFF. CDR3 nucleotide sequence: TGTGCCAGCAGCCCCGCCCGGGAGGGCCCCGATGAGCAGTTCTTC.